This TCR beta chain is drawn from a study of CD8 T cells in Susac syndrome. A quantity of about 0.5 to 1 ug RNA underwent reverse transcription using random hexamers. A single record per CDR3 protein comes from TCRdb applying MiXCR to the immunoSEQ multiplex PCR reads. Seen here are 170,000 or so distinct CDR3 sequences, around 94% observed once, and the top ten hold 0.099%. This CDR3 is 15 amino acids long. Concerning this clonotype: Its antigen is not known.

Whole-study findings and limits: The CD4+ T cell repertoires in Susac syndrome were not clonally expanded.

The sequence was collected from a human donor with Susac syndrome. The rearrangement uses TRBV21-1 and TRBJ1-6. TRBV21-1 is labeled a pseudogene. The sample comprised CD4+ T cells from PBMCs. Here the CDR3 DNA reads TGTGCCAGCAGCAAGGTGAAAGGGTCTAATTCACCCCTCCACTTT. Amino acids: CASSKVKGSNSPLHF.